These 14 T cell receptor beta chains came from one sample sequenced in a study of vaccination and CD4 T cells after COVID-19. These receptors lack a known antigen. Treatment noted: approximately nine-day PBMC culture with coronavirus spike peptide pools or control peptides (ViraFEST assay). The Oncomine TCR Beta short-read assay generated sequence data from the DNA of cultured CD4+ T cells. A single record per CDR3 protein comes from TCRdb applying MiXCR to the PCR reads. Among 17,000 or so distinct CDR3 sequences listed, under 45% were seen once. Here the sequenced sample was CD4+ T cells from blood, cultured in vitro, taken before SARS-CoV-2 vaccination. These receptor sequences come from a human donor who had recovered from COVID-19.

V usage is TRBV7-8 and J usage is TRBJ2-7; D remains ambiguous. The V gene lost 4 bases and the J gene lost 3 bases, with 7 bases spanning the gap. Germline loops: CDR1 SGHVS, CDR2 FQNEAQ. This CDR3 has 12 amino acids. DNA for the CDR3: TGTGCCAGCAGCTCGGTTTACTACGAGCAGTACTTC. Translated: CASSSVYYEQYF.

The J gene is TRBJ2-5, the V gene TRBV7-7; D call uncertain. This CDR3 is 17 amino acids long. V dropped 0 bases and J dropped 2 bases, with 16 bases sitting between them. Germline lookup yields CDR1 SSHAT and CDR2 FNYEAQ (reference sequence). In nucleotides, the CDR3 is TGTGCCAGCAGCTTAGCGCCGGCGTCTAACCCACAAGAGACCCAGTACTTC. Amino acid sequence: CASSLAPASNPQETQYF.

The chain joins TRBV20-1 to TRBJ2-7; 13 positions agree with TRBD2. V shed 4 bases and J 4 bases; nucleotides not matched to a gene: 4. CDR3 size: 14 residues. Germline assignment: CDR1 DFQATT and CDR2 SNEGSKA (reference sequence). The CDR3 sequence is CSAMGLAGRYEQYF. The CDR3 DNA reads as TGCAGTGCTATGGGACTAGCGGGGAGATACGAGCAGTACTTC.

The chain uses TRBV10-3 and TRBJ2-1, with 9 bases that match TRBD1. Unmatched junction bases numbered 5, after V lost 2 bases and J lost 9 bases. There are 14 residues in the CDR3. CDR1 is ENHRY and CDR2 is SYGVKD in the germline V gene. DNA for the CDR3: TGTGCCATCAGTGAGGACAGGGGGTATGGTGAGCAGTTCTTC. Its protein product is CAISEDRGYGEQFF.

The chain uses TRBV28 and TRBJ2-7; D not resolved. V was cut by 4 bases and J by 7 bases, with 17 bases left in between. The CDR3 covers 14 residues. CDR1 MDHEN and CDR2 SYDVKM come from the germline V gene. CDR3: CASSSVFISREQYF. The CDR3 coding sequence is TGTGCCAGCAGTTCGGTTTTTATATCGCGGGAGCAGTACTTC.

CDR3 DNA: TGTGCCAGCAGCCAACGGGAAGTGACTGAAGCTTTCTTT. This gives the protein CASSQREVTEAFF. The V and J genes are TRBV2 and TRBJ1-1; D uncertain. V was pared by 6 bases and J by 5 bases, with 13 bases between. There are 13 residues in the CDR3. Germline V CDR1 and CDR2: SNHLY, FYNNEI.

The V call is TRBV5-4, the J call TRBJ1-1; D not certain. The germline CDR1 and CDR2 sequences are SGHNT and YYREEE (reference sequence). CDR3 length: 16 amino acids. Trimming removed 4 bases from V and 1 base from J, with 17 bases in between. The CDR3 region is CASSPQAQTSNTEAFF. The CDR3 DNA reads as TGTGCCAGCAGCCCCCAGGCGCAGACCTCGAACACTGAAGCTTTCTTT.

In its sample, this clonotype was seen a few times. This chain links TRBV2 with TRBJ2-7; D gene uncertain. The germline V and J ends were trimmed by 2 bases and 5 bases, with 10 bases remaining between them. This CDR3 has 13 amino acids. Germline V lookup: CDR1 SNHLY, CDR2 FYNNEI. The CDR3 region is CASSERWVHEQYF. Here the CDR3 DNA reads TGTGCCAGCAGTGAACGCTGGGTCCACGAGCAGTACTTC.

The J gene is TRBJ2-5, the V gene TRBV6-2 or TRBV6-3; 7 nucleotides line up with TRBD2. This CDR3 is 15 amino acids long. Germline CDR1 reads MNHEY; CDR2 reads SVGEGT. Trimming took 2 bases from V and 5 from J; bases not matched to a gene: 8. CDR3 sequence reads: CASSYPAGLVETQYF. In DNA, the CDR3 is TGTGCCAGCAGTTACCCAGCGGGGCTGGTGGAGACCCAGTACTTC.

This clonotype has only a few counts. V and J are TRBV10-2 and TRBJ2-7, with 12 nucleotides matching TRBD1. With 7 bases clipped from V and 3 bases from J, the junction kept 4 bases outside the gene matches. From germline, CDR1 is WSHSY and CDR2 SAAADI. The CDR3 consists of 14 residues. Written as DNA, the CDR3 is TGCGCCAGCACCGGGACAGGGGGCATCTACGAGCAGTACTTC. Encoded protein: CASTGTGGIYEQYF.

The chain links TRBV11-2 to TRBJ2-1; either TRBD1 or TRBD2 may fit D (5 bases each). There are 13 residues in the CDR3. V lost 3 bases to trimming and J lost 6 bases, with 9 bases between them. Germline-derived CDR1 and CDR2 are SGHAT and FQNNGV. CDR3 nucleotide sequence: TGTGCCAGCAGCTTCAATGGGGGCAATGAGCAGTTCTTC. Protein sequence: CASSFNGGNEQFF.

This clonotype was counted only a few times. This sequence joins TRBV6-2 or TRBV6-3 and TRBJ2-7; TRBD2 agrees at 8 bases. Germline CDR1 reads MNHEY; CDR2 reads SVGEGT. CDR3 size: 12 residues. J lost 4 bases, V lost 7 bases, and 3 bases had no gene match. The CDR3 loop reads CASISGSYEQYF. CDR3 nucleotides: TGTGCCAGCATCAGCGGGAGTTACGAGCAGTACTTC.

V and J are TRBV7-9 and TRBJ2-7; TRBD2 agrees at 11 bases. V lost 1 base and J lost 7; bases outside the gene matches: 3. In germline, CDR1 is SEHNR, CDR2 FQNEAQ (reference sequence). This CDR3 region has 14 residues. The CDR3 here is CASSLGGLAVEQYF. CDR3 nucleotides: TGTGCCAGCAGCTTAGGGGGACTAGCGGTAGAGCAGTACTTC.

The chain has TRBV20-1 and TRBJ2-7; 9 positions match TRBD2. The germline V gene has CDR1 DFQATT and CDR2 SNEGSKA (reference sequence). This CDR3 has 12 residues. The V gene end was trimmed by 7 bases and the J gene end by 6 bases; junction bases not matched to a gene: 7. The CDR3 DNA follows: TGCAGTGTTGAAGCGGGAGGTAGCGAGCAGTACTTC. Translating gives CSVEAGGSEQYF.